A single sample gave rise to the 29 T cell receptor beta chains below, sequenced in a study of monozygotic twins with inflammatory bowel disease. For each CDR3 protein, TCRdb gives one entry from its re-call of the 5' RACE reads, without DNA. The listing contains approximately 400,000 distinct CDR3 sequences. Sequenced input: blood. The receptors originated from a human donor with ulcerative colitis or Crohn's disease, or a healthy co-twin of an affected twin (not recorded which).

The V gene is TRBV6-1, the J gene TRBJ1-6; TCRdb gives TRBD1 as the D gene, but with no DNA this cannot be confirmed. The CDR3 has 14 amino acids. Looked up from germline, CDR1 is MNHNS and CDR2 is SASEGT. This CDR3 is CASSRTVESSPLHF.

The chain links TRBV7-2 to TRBJ1-4. The germline V gene has CDR1 SGHTA and CDR2 FQGNSA. The CDR3 has 13 amino acids. CDR3 loop: CASSFGANEKLFF.

The genes are TRBV10-2 and TRBJ1-6; TCRdb's D call, TRBD1, is unchecked because there is no DNA. Germline values: CDR1 WSHSY, CDR2 SAAADI. The CDR3 loop spans 13 amino acids. CDR3 region: CASTTGGNSPLHF.

The rearrangement links TRBV5-1 to TRBJ2-2; the TCRdb call, TRBD1, lacks DNA for checking. Per germline, CDR1 SGHRS and CDR2 YFSETQ. This CDR3 is 18 amino acids long. The CDR3 here is CASSPVPLRGGGSGELFF. Using reference TRBV5-1 and TRBJ2-2 for the parts outside the CDR3, the full variable domain is KAGVTQTPRYLIKTRGQQVTLSCSPISGHRSVSWYQQTPGQGLQFLFEYFSETQRNKGNFPGRFSGRQFSNSRSEMNVSTLELGDSALYLCASSPVPLRGGGSGELFFGEGSRLTVL.

This chain connects TRBV29-1 to TRBJ1-1. The CDR3 is made up of 11 amino acids. Germline V CDR1 and CDR2: SQVTM, ANQGSEA. The CDR3 loop is CSVTVNTEAFF.

CDR3 protein: CASSLTTGYSGNTIYF. V usage is TRBV7-9 and J usage is TRBJ1-3; no DNA is available, so the TRBD1 call from TCRdb remains unchecked. The CDR3 extends over 16 amino acids. Germline V gene sequence: CDR1 SEHNR, CDR2 FQNEAQ (reference sequence).

J is TRBJ1-5 and V is TRBV7-2; with no DNA, the TCRdb D assignment of TRBD1 cannot be verified. Germline V gene sequence: CDR1 SGHTA, CDR2 FQGNSA. This CDR3 is built from 15 residues. CDR3 region: CASSVTETGAQPQHF.

The chain links TRBV5-6 to TRBJ2-2; the TRBD1 assignment by TCRdb is unverifiable without DNA. CDR1 and CDR2 from the germline V gene are SGHDT and YYEEEE. The CDR3 has 13 residues. The CDR3: CASGDRGTGELFF.

The J gene is TRBJ1-5, the V gene TRBV20-1; the D call from TCRdb, TRBD1, cannot be confirmed without DNA. The CDR3 is 17 amino acids. Germline values: CDR1 DFQATT, CDR2 SNEGSKA (reference sequence). CDR3 amino acids: CSARDKTRADRDQPQHF.

This chain joins TRBV20-1 and TRBJ2-3. This CDR3 region has 12 residues. In germline, CDR1 is DFQATT, CDR2 SNEGSKA (reference sequence). The CDR3 loop is CSAREGFNTQYF.

Here the CDR3 reads CASSPSRDYEQYF. The chain is built from TRBV18 and TRBJ2-7. This CDR3 has 13 residues. Germline-derived CDR1 and CDR2 are KGHSH and LQKENI.

The chain is built from TRBV20-1 and TRBJ2-5. The CDR3 consists of 12 residues. Germline assignment: CDR1 DFQATT and CDR2 SNEGSKA (reference sequence). This CDR3 reads CSALDSLGTQYF.

The chain joins TRBV4-1 to TRBJ1-3; no DNA is available, so the TRBD1 call from TCRdb remains unchecked. Germline V lookup: CDR1 MGHRA, CDR2 YSYEKL. The CDR3 length is 17 residues. CDR3 sequence reads: CASSPKGQKVSGNTIYF.

The genes are TRBV6-2 or TRBV6-3 and TRBJ1-2; TCRdb's D gene call, TRBD1, goes unchecked for lack of DNA. The V gene's germline CDR1 is MNHEY and CDR2 SVGEGT. The CDR3 runs 15 residues. The CDR3 is CASSRPRQGEDGYTF.

The chain carries TRBV5-1 and TRBJ2-3; TCRdb outputs TRBD2, but without DNA this stays unchecked. Germline values: CDR1 SGHRS, CDR2 YFSETQ. CDR3 length: 17 amino acids. CDR3 residues: CASSAPGLSISTDTQYF.

CDR3: CASSLLGGETQYF. J is TRBJ2-5 and V is TRBV5-6; there is no DNA to check the TCRdb D call of TRBD2. This CDR3 spans 13 amino acids. Per the germline V gene, CDR1 is SGHDT and CDR2 is YYEEEE.

The rearrangement uses TRBV12-3 or TRBV12-4 and TRBJ1-1; TCRdb reports TRBD1, a call that lacks DNA to check it against. The CDR3 spans 14 residues. The CDR3 here is CASSIQGGYTEAFF.

This chain links TRBV10-3 with TRBJ1-5; the TRBD1 assignment by TCRdb is unverifiable without DNA. The CDR3 is 18 amino acids. CDR1 ENHRY and CDR2 SYGVKD come from the germline V gene. CDR3 region: CAISQPPGTGATNQPQHF.

The genes are TRBV12-3 or TRBV12-4 and TRBJ2-1; TCRdb's D call of TRBD2 is untestable without DNA. This CDR3 is 18 amino acids long. This CDR3 is CASSSATGLAGGYNEQFF.

The genes are TRBV20-1 and TRBJ2-3; checking the TCRdb D call of TRBD1 is not possible without DNA. The CDR3 loop spans 15 amino acids. Germline values: CDR1 DFQATT, CDR2 SNEGSKA (reference sequence). The CDR3 loop reads CSARDGIGGMNTQYF.

The genes are TRBV5-6 and TRBJ1-2; without DNA, the TCRdb call of TRBD1 cannot be checked. Germline lookup yields CDR1 SGHDT and CDR2 YYEEEE. The CDR3 spans 13 residues. CDR3 region: CASSNRGGYGYTF.

This sequence joins TRBV19 and TRBJ1-1. In germline, CDR1 is LNHDA, CDR2 SQIVND (reference sequence). The CDR3 has 13 residues. Here the CDR3 reads CASSIGSFTEAFF.

V is TRBV18 and J is TRBJ2-3; checking the TCRdb D call of TRBD2 is not possible without DNA. The CDR3 has 18 residues. Germline lookup yields CDR1 KGHSH and CDR2 LQKENI. The CDR3 reads CASSPRSRTSGGTDTQYF.

CDR3: CASSTPSGANTGELFF. This chain links TRBV2 with TRBJ2-2; the D call of TRBD1 rests on TCRdb alone, since no DNA is present to check it. Germline lookup yields CDR1 SNHLY and CDR2 FYNNEI. The CDR3 totals 16 residues.

The chain couples TRBV20-1 to TRBJ2-3; the D gene TCRdb calls, TRBD1, cannot be checked with no DNA. This CDR3 has 14 residues. Germline V gene sequence: CDR1 DFQATT, CDR2 SNEGSKA (reference sequence). CDR3 in amino acids: CSARGGADTDTQYF.

V is TRBV29-1 and J is TRBJ2-2. Germline V gene lookup returns CDR1 SQVTM and CDR2 ANQGSEA. The CDR3 length is 13 residues. The CDR3 protein is CSVMAPNTGELFF.

This chain uses TRBV20-1 with TRBJ1-1; no DNA is available, so the TRBD1 call from TCRdb remains unchecked. Looked up from germline, CDR1 is DFQATT and CDR2 is SNEGSKA (reference sequence). The CDR3 is made up of 12 amino acids. The CDR3 region is CSARPGFAEAFF.

This chain joins TRBV9 and TRBJ2-1. CDR1 is SGDLS and CDR2 is YYNGEE in the germline V gene. The CDR3 extends over 17 amino acids. The chain's CDR3 is CASSVDRGPSSYNEQFF.

V gene TRBV13 combines with J gene TRBJ2-5; TCRdb returns TRBD1, unconfirmable since there is no DNA. Germline CDR1 PRHDT, CDR2 FYEKMQ (reference sequence). The CDR3 totals 15 residues. This chain's CDR3 is CASSPRDNLQETQYF. Supplemented by reference TRBV13 and TRBJ2-5, the full variable domain reads AAGVIQSPRHLIKEKRETATLKCYPIPRHDTVYWYQQGPGQDPQFLISFYEKMQSDKGSIPDRFSAQQFSDYHSELNMSSLELGDSALYFCASSPRDNLQETQYFGPGTRLLVL.